This T cell receptor (beta chain) was sequenced in a study of shared clonotypes between healthy human individuals. Replicate PCRs for sorted subsets used around 200 ng DNA; this equaled 30,000 to 35,000 T cell genomes. Some clones are missing from TCRdb's copy, which holds only in-frame ones; the method was immunoSEQ multiplex PCR. The table records around 700,000 clones, under 80% of them present only once. Notes on the study in general: Researchers sampled blood only, noting tissue repertoires likely differ.

This clone came up once. The antigen is not known. A junction boundary mismatches the germline segment, possibly from a read error. CDR3 length: 13 residues. Germline V gene lookup returns CDR1 LNHNV and CDR2 YYDKDF (reference sequence). The sequence was collected from a woman in her 30s in good health. The sample was memory CD4+ T cells sorted from blood. Documented subset: CD45RA-negative fraction. The chain joins TRBV15 to TRBJ2-7, with a weak D call TRBD1 (5 bases). CDR3 bases: TGTGCCACCAGCAGGGACATCTCCTACGAGCAGTGCTTC. This translates into CATSRDISYEQCF.